One sample yielded the 26 T cell receptor beta chains listed below, sequenced in a study of glioma-infiltrating T cells after dendritic cell vaccination. Sequencing was performed with immunoSEQ multiplex PCR; in TCRdb, only in-frame clones are kept and a portion is missing. The sample gives about 82,000 clones, 80% to 90% of which show up once; 3.2% is in the top ten. The input for sequencing was blood, taken before dendritic cell vaccination. The receptors shown here come from a human donor with glioblastoma.

The rearrangement joins TRBV7-3 to TRBJ1-5, with D tentatively TRBD1 (5 bases). This CDR3 spans 13 amino acids. The V and J ends lost 5 bases and 5 bases respectively, with 10 bases between them. Germline loops: CDR1 SGHTA, CDR2 FQGTGA. The CDR3 spells CASSLTVDQPQHF. The CDR3 DNA reads as TGTGCCAGCAGCCTGACAGTTGATCAGCCCCAGCATTTT.

The chain uses TRBV11-3 and TRBJ2-1; TRBD1 is a possible D gene (8 bases). Trimming removed 4 bases from V and 8 bases from J, with 27 bases in between. The CDR3 runs to 18 residues. Germline V CDR1 and CDR2: SGHNT, YENEEA. CDR3: CASSSGGWAGEPPYEQFF. CDR3 nucleotide sequence: TGTGCCAGCAGCTCAGGGGGCTGGGCGGGAGAGCCACCATATGAGCAGTTCTTC. Full variable domain (rest looked up from reference TRBV11-3 and TRBJ2-1): EAGVVQSPRYKIIEKKQPVAFWCNPISGHNTLYWYLQNLGQGPELLIRYENEEAVDDSQLPKDRFSAERLKGVDSTLKIQPAELGDSAVYLCASSSGGWAGEPPYEQFFGPGTRLTVL.

The chain recombines TRBV30 with TRBJ1-5; D uncertain. V lost 1 base and J lost 4, with 5 bases in between. The germline gives CDR1 GTSNPN, CDR2 SVGIG (reference sequence). The CDR3 has 12 residues. The chain's CDR3 is CAWSGANQPQHF. The CDR3 bases are TGTGCCTGGAGTGGGGCAAATCAGCCCCAGCATTTT.

The rearrangement links TRBV18 to TRBJ2-3; D is possibly TRBD2 (5 bases). CDR1 is KGHSH, CDR2 LQKENI, per germline. The ends were cut back, 5 bases at V and 2 bases at J, with 11 bases in the middle. The CDR3 spans 14 residues. The CDR3 protein is CASSASWDTDTQYF. The CDR3 DNA follows: TGTGCCAGCTCAGCTAGCTGGGACACAGATACGCAGTATTTT. Full variable domain (outside the CDR3, taken from reference TRBV18 and TRBJ2-3): NAGVMQNPRHLVRRRGQEARLRCSPMKGHSHVYWYRQLPEEGLKFMVYLQKENIIDESGMPKERFSAEFPKEGPSILRIQQVVRGDSAAYFCASSASWDTDTQYFGPGTRLTVL.

This sequence joins TRBV2 and TRBJ2-7, with D hard to call. V was shortened by 5 bases and J by 3 bases, with 5 bases between the two germline ends. The CDR3 has 11 residues. Germline CDR1 reads SNHLY; CDR2 reads FYNNEI. CDR3: CASSIGYEQYF. CDR3 coding DNA: TGTGCCAGCAGTATCGGCTACGAGCAGTACTTC.

The chain couples TRBV7-9 to TRBJ2-7; 10 nucleotides match TRBD1. The CDR3 extends over 15 amino acids. Germline-derived CDR1 and CDR2 are SEHNR and FQNEAQ (reference sequence). V shed 3 bases, J shed 3 bases, and the junction held 5 bases outside the gene matches. The CDR3 is CASSFAGDRGYEQYF. For the CDR3, the DNA is TGTGCCAGCAGCTTCGCGGGGGACAGGGGCTACGAGCAGTACTTC.

This chain connects TRBV6-1 to TRBJ2-1; 10 nucleotides line up with TRBD2. This CDR3 comprises 17 residues. CDR1 is MNHNS, CDR2 SASEGT, per germline. V lost 3 bases, J lost 9 bases, and 14 bases stayed unmatched. CDR3 in DNA: TGTGCCAGCAGTGACATTATGGTTAGCGGGAGGCCGGGTGAGCAGTTCTTC. The encoded protein is CASSDIMVSGRPGEQFF.

This clone was picked up a small number of times. The chain has TRBV6-4 and TRBJ2-1; 11 bases map to TRBD2. The germline V gene encodes CDR1 MRHNA and CDR2 SNTAGT. The junction had 3 bases not matched to a gene; V was cut back by 3 bases and J by 5 bases. The CDR3 length is 15 residues. The CDR3: CASSETSGSHNEQFF. The CDR3 region has the DNA TGTGCCAGCAGTGAAACTAGCGGGAGTCACAATGAGCAGTTCTTC.

This chain joins TRBV30 and TRBJ1-2; TRBD1 aligns across 11 bases. The CDR3 consists of 11 residues. Germline CDR1 reads GTSNPN; CDR2 reads SVGIG (reference sequence). Trimming removed 8 bases from V and 8 bases from J; junction bases left unmatched: 4. The CDR3 region has the DNA TGTGCCCACGGGGACAGGGGGGGCTACACCTTC. Its protein is CAHGDRGGYTF.

The chain uses TRBV5-4 and TRBJ2-7; 9 positions match TRBD2. Germline lookup yields CDR1 SGHNT and CDR2 YYREEE (reference sequence). V was clipped by 5 bases and J by 2 bases; unmatched bases: 8. The CDR3 contains 15 residues. The CDR3 coding sequence is TGTGCCAGCAGTCCTAGCGGGAAAGTTGCCTACGAGCAGTACTTC. Protein: CASSPSGKVAYEQYF.

This clone was observed a single time. The chain joins TRBV2 to TRBJ1-2; TRBD1 is a possible D gene (5 bases). This CDR3 spans 12 amino acids. With 10 bases removed from V and 5 bases from J, the gap between germline ends came to 14 bases. CDR1 is SNHLY and CDR2 is FYNNEI in the germline V gene. CDR3 region: CANTGESYGYTF. CDR3 bases: TGTGCCAACACGGGGGAATCTTATGGCTACACCTTC.

V is TRBV10-3 and J is TRBJ1-4; TRBD1 agrees at 7 bases. The CDR3 extends over 14 amino acids. Germline assignment: CDR1 ENHRY and CDR2 SYGVKD. J gave up 3 bases and V 10 bases, and 8 bases lay outside the gene matches. The CDR3 loop reads CATFSGTANEKLFF. The CDR3 nucleotides are TGTGCCACTTTTAGCGGGACAGCTAATGAAAAACTGTTTTTT.

The chain employs TRBV10-1 and TRBJ2-1, with TRBD2 identical over 9 bases. CDR1 is WNHNN and CDR2 is SYGVQD in the germline V gene (reference sequence). V gave up 9 bases and J gave up 7 bases; unmatched junction bases: 10. This CDR3 has 14 residues. The CDR3 DNA follows: TGCGCCAGTTCTAAGCGGGAGGAGATGAATGAGCAGTTCTTC. Its translation is CASSKREEMNEQFF.

The J gene is TRBJ2-2, the V gene TRBV5-1, with TRBD2 matching 15 bases. Trimming cost V 4 bases and J 0 bases; bases outside gene matches: 10. The CDR3 runs 20 residues. Germline values: CDR1 SGHRS, CDR2 YFSETQ. CDR3 sequence reads: CASSGYPGLAGGTNTGELFF. DNA of the CDR3: TGCGCCAGCAGCGGGTACCCGGGACTAGCGGGAGGAACGAACACCGGGGAGCTGTTTTTT. Drawing the rest from reference TRBV5-1 and TRBJ2-2, the complete variable domain is KAGVTQTPRYLIKTRGQQVTLSCSPISGHRSVSWYQQTPGQGLQFLFEYFSETQRNKGNFPGRFSGRQFSNSRSEMNVSTLELGDSALYLCASSGYPGLAGGTNTGELFFGEGSRLTVL.

V and J are TRBV7-2 and TRBJ2-7; no clear D gene. The CDR3 loop spans 13 amino acids. The V end lost 3 bases, the J end lost 3 bases, and 9 bases lay between the germline ends. Germline V gene sequence: CDR1 SGHTA, CDR2 FQGNSA. CDR3 sequence (DNA): TGTGCCAGCAGCTTTCCGCACAACTACGAGCAGTACTTC. This codes for CASSFPHNYEQYF.

The chain carries TRBV28 and TRBJ1-5; D remains unclear. V shed 2 bases and J shed 0 bases, with 5 bases lying between them. This CDR3 has 14 amino acids. Germline V gene data show CDR1 as MDHEN and CDR2 as SYDVKM. The CDR3 is CASSLLNSNQPQHF. The CDR3 DNA is TGTGCCAGCAGTTTACTAAATAGCAATCAGCCCCAGCATTTT.

The chain has TRBV11-3 and TRBJ2-1; 16 nucleotides line up with TRBD2. J lost 7 bases, V lost 1 base, and 4 bases had no gene match. From germline, CDR1 is SGHNT and CDR2 YENEEA. This CDR3 spans 17 amino acids. CDR3 DNA: TGTGCCAGCAGCTTAGGGGGACTAGCGGGAGGGTGGAATGAGCAGTTCTTC. Protein product: CASSLGGLAGGWNEQFF.

The chain employs TRBV7-3 and TRBJ2-1; 13 nucleotides match TRBD2. The CDR3 length is 15 residues. J gave up 7 bases and V 5 bases, and 5 bases lay outside the gene matches. The V gene's germline CDR1 is SGHTA and CDR2 FQGTGA. The DNA for the CDR3 is TGTGCCAGCAGCGTGGGACTAGCGGGGTATAATGAGCAGTTCTTC. This gives the protein CASSVGLAGYNEQFF.

The chain couples TRBV15 to TRBJ2-1, with D unresolved. The V and J ends lost 3 bases and 9 bases respectively, with 9 bases between them. The germline V gene encodes CDR1 LNHNV and CDR2 YYDKDF (reference sequence). The CDR3 loop spans 12 amino acids. The CDR3 loop reads CATSSPAAEQFF. CDR3 coding DNA: TGTGCCACCAGCAGCCCCGCGGCTGAGCAGTTCTTC. The variable domain in full, completed from reference TRBV15 and TRBJ2-1, reads DAMVIQNPRYQVTQFGKPVTLSCSQTLNHNVMYWYQQKSSQAPKLLFHYYDKDFNNEADTPDNFQSRRPNTSFCFLDIRSPGLGDTAMYLCATSSPAAEQFFGPGTRLTVL.

CDR3 residues: CASSEQGARGNYGYTF. Written as DNA, the CDR3 is TGTGCCAGTAGTGAGCAGGGGGCGCGAGGCAACTATGGCTACACCTTC. The V call is TRBV19, the J call TRBJ1-2; 8 nucleotides line up with TRBD1. Germline V CDR1 and CDR2: LNHDA, SQIVND (reference sequence). This CDR3 has 16 residues. The junction had 10 bases not matched to a gene; V was cut back by 5 bases and J by 2 bases.

This chain connects TRBV2 to TRBJ2-1; 11 nucleotides agree with TRBD2. The CDR3 runs to 16 residues. Trimming cost V 5 bases and J 1 base; bases outside gene matches: 4. Per germline, CDR1 SNHLY and CDR2 FYNNEI. The CDR3 loop reads CASSRSSGRSYNEQFF. CDR3 in DNA: TGTGCCAGCAGTCGGTCTAGCGGGAGGTCCTACAATGAGCAGTTCTTC. The whole variable domain, remainder taken from reference TRBV2 and TRBJ2-1, is EPEVTQTPSHQVTQMGQEVILRCVPISNHLYFYWYRQILGQKVEFLVSFYNNEISEKSEIFDDQFSVERPDGSNFTLKIRSTKLEDSAMYFCASSRSSGRSYNEQFFGPGTRLTVL.

The V call is TRBV21-1, the J call TRBJ1-3; the tabulated D call, TRBD1, remains unverified against the DNA. TRBV21-1 is recorded as a pseudogene. The CDR3 runs to 15 residues. In DNA form, the CDR3 reads TGTGCCAGCAGCGCCAGGTCCAGCTCTGGAAACACCATATATTTT. It specifies CASSARSSSGNTIYF.

V gene TRBV6-6 combines with J gene TRBJ2-6; tentative D call: TRBD1 (6 bases). V was trimmed by 6 bases and J by 0 bases, leaving 12 bases between them. Germline V lookup: CDR1 MNHNY, CDR2 SVGAGI (reference sequence). This CDR3 has 16 residues. This chain's CDR3 is CASSFDRLSGANVLTF. The CDR3 DNA reads as TGTGCCAGCAGCTTCGACAGGCTCTCTGGGGCCAACGTCCTGACTTTC.

V is TRBV6-5 and J is TRBJ2-7; TRBD1 matches at 10 bases. Trimming removed 6 bases from V and 6 bases from J; junction bases left unmatched: 5. CDR1 and CDR2 from the germline V gene are MNHEY and SVGAGI. The CDR3 spans 13 residues. The CDR3, as DNA: TGTGCCAGCAGGAGGACAGGGGGAGGCGAGCAGTACTTC. Protein: CASRRTGGGEQYF.

The V gene is TRBV9, the J gene TRBJ2-7, with D perhaps TRBD1 (6 bases). Germline values: CDR1 SGDLS, CDR2 YYNGEE. The V gene lost 3 bases and the J gene lost 6 bases, with 13 bases spanning the gap. CDR3 length: 13 amino acids. The CDR3 here is CASSDRDTTEQYF. The CDR3 DNA reads TGTGCCAGCAGCGACCGGGACACTACCGAGCAGTACTTC.

The chain recombines TRBV6-5 with TRBJ2-7, with 12 bases that match TRBD1. This CDR3 has 15 amino acids. J gave up 7 bases and V 5 bases, and 9 bases lay outside the gene matches. CDR1 MNHEY and CDR2 SVGAGI come from the germline V gene. The CDR3 reads CASSKSGTGGREQYF. CDR3 DNA sequence: TGTGCCAGCAGTAAATCCGGGACAGGGGGCCGGGAGCAGTACTTC.